This T cell receptor (beta chain) was sequenced for a study of cytomegalovirus exposure and HLA in healthy donors. Both 60 Vbeta primers and 13 Jbeta primers went into the PCR. The protocol was immunoSEQ multiplex PCR, while the TCRdb copy is restricted to in-frame clones and leaves out a portion. The sample contains over 95,000 clones, 77% of which appear only once. The CDR3 has 15 residues. Per germline, CDR1 SGHVS and CDR2 FQNEAQ. V lost 6 bases, J lost 6 bases, and 20 bases lay in between. Findings and caveats of the study: The listing of approximately 160 TCR beta chains classed them as cytomegalovirus-associated. The authors later found HLA-associated TCR beta chains more clonally expanded than equally common others.

For this clone: No antigen is known for it.

This chain joins TRBV7-8 and TRBJ1-2; D not certain. The sample taken for sequencing was PBMCs. This TCR was recovered from a man between 35 and 55 years old in good health and CMV-seropositive. This CDR3 reads CASSRSGIPKDGYTF. DNA for the CDR3: TGTGCCAGCAGTCGTTCCGGGATTCCAAAGGATGGCTACACCTTC. Based on the CDR3 plus reference TRBV7-8 and TRBJ1-2, the full variable domain is GAGVSQSPRYKVAKRGQDVALRCDPISGHVSLFWYQQALGQGPEFLTYFQNEAQLDKSGLPSDRFFAERPEGSVSTLKIQRTQQEDSAVYLCASSRSGIPKDGYTFGSGTRLTVV.